The clone carrying this TCR beta chain was observed a few times. As yet, its antigen is unknown. CDR3 length equals 13 residues. The germline gives CDR1 DFQATT, CDR2 SNEGSKA (reference sequence). Deletions cut 5 bases from V and 2 bases from J, with 12 bases between. These data originate in a study of identical twins. Study-level results: Twin-shared out-of-frame alpha sequences were enriched for low generation probability.

A universal primer site arose from template switching, and cDNA bore unique molecular identifiers. TCRdb recomputed calls from the 5' RACE reads with MiXCR, one row per CDR3 protein. The profile covers some 460,000 distinct CDR3 sequences, with approximately 15% appearing a single time and roughly 0.5% taken by the ten largest. The sample also formed part of further work on yellow fever vaccine responses in identical twins.

This receptor was taken from a woman under 30 in good health. The material sequenced was CD4+ T cells sorted from blood. The rearrangement uses TRBV20-1 and TRBJ2-5; D perhaps matches TRBD1 (5 bases). CDR3 residues: CSAPEGVQETQYF. The CDR3, as DNA: TGCAGTGCTCCTGAAGGGGTACAAGAGACCCAGTACTTC.